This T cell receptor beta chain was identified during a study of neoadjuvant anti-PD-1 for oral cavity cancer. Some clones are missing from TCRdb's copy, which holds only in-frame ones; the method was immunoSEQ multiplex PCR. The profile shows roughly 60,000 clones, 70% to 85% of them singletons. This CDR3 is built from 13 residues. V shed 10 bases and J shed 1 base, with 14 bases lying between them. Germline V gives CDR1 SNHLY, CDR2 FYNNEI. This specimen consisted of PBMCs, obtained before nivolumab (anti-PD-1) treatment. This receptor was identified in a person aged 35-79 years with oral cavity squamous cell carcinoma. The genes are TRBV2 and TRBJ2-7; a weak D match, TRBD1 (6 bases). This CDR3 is CATDSRISYEQYF. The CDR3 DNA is TGTGCCACGGACAGTAGGATTTCCTACGAGCAGTACTTC.